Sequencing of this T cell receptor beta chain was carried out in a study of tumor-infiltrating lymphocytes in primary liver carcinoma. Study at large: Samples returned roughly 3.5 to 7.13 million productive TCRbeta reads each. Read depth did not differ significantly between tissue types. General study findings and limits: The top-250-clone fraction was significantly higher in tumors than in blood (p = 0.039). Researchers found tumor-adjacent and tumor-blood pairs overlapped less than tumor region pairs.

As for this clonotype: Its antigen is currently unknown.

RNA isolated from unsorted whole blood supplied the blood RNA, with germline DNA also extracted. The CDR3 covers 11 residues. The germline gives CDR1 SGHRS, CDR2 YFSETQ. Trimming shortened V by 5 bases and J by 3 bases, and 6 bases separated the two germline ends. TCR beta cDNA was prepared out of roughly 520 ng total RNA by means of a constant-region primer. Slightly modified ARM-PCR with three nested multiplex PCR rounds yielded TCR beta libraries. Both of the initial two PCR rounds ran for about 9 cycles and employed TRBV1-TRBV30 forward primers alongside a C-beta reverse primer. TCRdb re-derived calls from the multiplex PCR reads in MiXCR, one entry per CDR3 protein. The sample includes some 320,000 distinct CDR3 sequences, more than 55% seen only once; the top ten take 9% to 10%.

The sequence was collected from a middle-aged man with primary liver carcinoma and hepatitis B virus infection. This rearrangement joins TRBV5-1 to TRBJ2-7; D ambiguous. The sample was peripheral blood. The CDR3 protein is CASRFNYEQYF. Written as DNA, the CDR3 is TGCGCCAGCAGATTTAACTACGAGCAGTACTTC.